The 5 T cell receptor beta chains in this list originate from one sample, sequenced in a study of Ad26.COV2.S vaccination and SARS-CoV-2 variants. This sample's treatment: 15 to 20 received Ad26.COV2.S at low or high dose, single or two shots; 5 received placebo; per-sample allocation not given. The samples date from day 63 after the first vaccine or placebo injection. Profiled with immunoSEQ multiplex PCR; TCRdb holds only in-frame clones, not every one. The profile shows under 300,000 clones, roughly 87% of them singletons. Sequences were derived from peripheral blood, sampled in a trial of Ad26.COV2.S vaccine versus placebo. Receptors originate from a person aged 18-65 years who received the Ad26.COV2.S COVID-19 vaccine or a placebo.

The V gene is TRBV6-1, the J gene TRBJ2-7; D is unresolved. In germline, CDR1 is MNHNS, CDR2 SASEGT. Trimming removed 2 bases at V and 4 bases at J, with 12 bases between. This CDR3 is built from 14 residues. The CDR3, as DNA: TGTGCCAGCAGTGAAAAAAGCAGGTCTTACGAGCAGTACGTC. Translation: CASSEKSRSYEQYV.

The V gene is TRBV7-6, the J gene TRBJ2-1; TRBD2 matches at 13 bases. The J segment lost 3 bases and the V segment lost 5 bases, leaving 4 bases of the junction unmatched. In germline, CDR1 is SGHVS, CDR2 FNYEAQ. The CDR3 extends over 16 amino acids. CDR3 amino acids: CASSLLAGGRYNEQFF. CDR3 DNA: TGTGCCAGCAGCCTACTAGCGGGGGGGCGCTACAATGAGCAGTTCTTC.

The chain is built from TRBV9 and TRBJ1-4; 9 positions match TRBD1. V shed 2 bases, J shed 4 bases, and the junction held 3 bases outside the gene matches. The CDR3 consists of 15 residues. Germline values: CDR1 SGDLS, CDR2 YYNGEE. As DNA, the CDR3 is TGTGCCAGCAGCGTCATGGGACAGGGTAATGAAAAACTGTTTTTT. Its protein is CASSVMGQGNEKLFF.

The rearrangement links TRBV15 to TRBJ1-1, with TRBD1 as a possible D gene (5 bases). The CDR3 covers 17 residues. Germline CDR1 LNHNV, CDR2 YYDKDF (reference sequence). V lost 1 base and J 4 bases, leaving 19 bases between the germline ends. The CDR3 nucleotides read TGTGCCACCAGCAGAGCAATCGGGGCGAAGGTGTCCACTGAAGCTTTCTTT. Its translation is CATSRAIGAKVSTEAFF.

This chain links TRBV6-5 with TRBJ2-5, with TRBD1 identical over 10 bases. Germline CDR1 MNHEY, CDR2 SVGAGI. The CDR3 consists of 13 residues. J was trimmed by 11 bases and V by 6 bases; bases with no gene match: 9. The CDR3, as DNA: TGTGCCAGCAGGGCCCGGGACAGGGGTGCGCAGTACTTC. It encodes CASRARDRGAQYF.